This T cell receptor beta chain was recovered during a study of cytomegalovirus exposure and HLA in healthy donors. V gave up 3 bases and J gave up 4 bases; unmatched junction bases: 7. Per germline, CDR1 LNHNV and CDR2 YYDKDF (reference sequence). This CDR3 comprises 16 residues. Researchers ran the PCR with 60 Vbeta and 13 Jbeta primers. Sequenced by immunoSEQ multiplex PCR; TCRdb stores in-frame clones only, minus some. The table has some 86,000 clones, approximately 70% seen once; the top ten hold under 2.5%. The specimen was PBMCs. The V call is TRBV15, the J call TRBJ2-7; TRBD2 aligns across 12 bases. This TCR came from a man aged 25-40 years in good health and CMV-seronegative. This chain's CDR3 is CATSRESGLAGYEQYF. In DNA form, the CDR3 reads TGTGCCACCAGCAGGGAATCCGGACTAGCGGGATACGAGCAGTACTTC. The full variable domain, with the rest looked up from reference TRBV15 and TRBJ2-7, is DAMVIQNPRYQVTQFGKPVTLSCSQTLNHNVMYWYQQKSSQAPKLLFHYYDKDFNNEADTPDNFQSRRPNTSFCFLDIRSPGLGDTAMYLCATSRESGLAGYEQYFGPGTRLTVT.